This T cell receptor beta chain was identified in a study of T cells in Graves' hyperthyroidism and ophthalmopathy. Study results and limitations: Blood also held most thyroid clonotypes expanded beyond 0.001.

Germline CDR1 is DFQATT and CDR2 is SNEGSKA (reference sequence). CDR3 size: 11 residues. With 8 bases removed from V and 0 bases from J, the gap between germline ends came to 8 bases. RNA transcripts provided the source from which TCR beta CDR3 regions were amplified. First-round RT-PCR targeting the TCR CDR3 was performed with the HTBI primer set. MiXCR, run by TCRdb on the multiplex PCR reads, gives a single entry per CDR3 protein. Among some 350,000 distinct CDR3 sequences listed, roughly 14% were seen once. This clonotype was recorded a few times. What it recognizes is unknown. Based on clinical symptoms, serum thyroxine and TRAb, thyroid ultrasound and orbital computed tomography, diagnoses were reached. Predating any ophthalmopathy symptoms, the blood sample was taken at first hyperthyroidism diagnosis.

This TCR derives from a woman under 30 with Graves' hyperthyroidism that later progressed to Graves' ophthalmopathy. The chain links TRBV20-1 to TRBJ2-7; a possible D gene is TRBD2 (5 bases). Sequenced input: blood. The CDR3 loop reads CSHSDSYEQYF. The CDR3 nucleotides read TGCAGTCATAGCGACTCCTACGAGCAGTACTTC.